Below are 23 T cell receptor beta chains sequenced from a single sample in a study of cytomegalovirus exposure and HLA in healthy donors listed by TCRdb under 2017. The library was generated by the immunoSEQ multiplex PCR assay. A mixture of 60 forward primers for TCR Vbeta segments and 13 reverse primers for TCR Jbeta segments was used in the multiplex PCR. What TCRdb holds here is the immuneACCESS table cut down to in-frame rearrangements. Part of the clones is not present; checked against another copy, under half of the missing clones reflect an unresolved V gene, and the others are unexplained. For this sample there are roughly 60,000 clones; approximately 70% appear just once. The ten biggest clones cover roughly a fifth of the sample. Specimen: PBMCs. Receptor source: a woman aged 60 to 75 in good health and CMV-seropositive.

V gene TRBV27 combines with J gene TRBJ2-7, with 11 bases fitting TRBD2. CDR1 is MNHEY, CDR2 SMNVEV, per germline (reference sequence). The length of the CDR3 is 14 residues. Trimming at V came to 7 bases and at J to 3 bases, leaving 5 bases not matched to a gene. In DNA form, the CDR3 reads TGTGCCAGCACTAGACTAGCGGGGCTCTACGAGCAGTACTTC. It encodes CASTRLAGLYEQYF.

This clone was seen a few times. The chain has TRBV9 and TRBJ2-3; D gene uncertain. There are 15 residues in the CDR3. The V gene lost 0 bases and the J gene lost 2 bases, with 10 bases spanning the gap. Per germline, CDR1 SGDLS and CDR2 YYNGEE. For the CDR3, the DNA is TGTGCCAGCAGCGTAGGGTGGGCCCTCACAGATACGCAGTATTTT. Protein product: CASSVGWALTDTQYF.

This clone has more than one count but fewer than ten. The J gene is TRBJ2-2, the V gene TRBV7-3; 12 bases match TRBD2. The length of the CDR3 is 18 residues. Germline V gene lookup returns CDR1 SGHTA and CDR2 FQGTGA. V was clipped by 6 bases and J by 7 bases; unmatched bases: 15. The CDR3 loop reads CASRQGGGLAGTIGELFF. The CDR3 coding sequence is TGTGCCAGCAGGCAGGGCGGGGGACTAGCGGGTACTATCGGGGAGCTGTTTTTT.

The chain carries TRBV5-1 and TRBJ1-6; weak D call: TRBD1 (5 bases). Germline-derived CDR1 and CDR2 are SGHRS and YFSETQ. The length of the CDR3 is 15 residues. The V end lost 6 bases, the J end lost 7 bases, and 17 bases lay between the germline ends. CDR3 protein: CASTREGLSNSPLHF. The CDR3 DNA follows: TGCGCCAGCACCAGGGAGGGCCTCTCGAATTCACCCCTCCACTTT.

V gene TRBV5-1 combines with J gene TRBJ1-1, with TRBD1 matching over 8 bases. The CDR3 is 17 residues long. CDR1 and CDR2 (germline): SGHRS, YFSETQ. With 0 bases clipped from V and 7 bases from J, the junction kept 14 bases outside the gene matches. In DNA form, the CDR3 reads TGCGCCAGCAGCTTGGCACCCCCCGGACAGGGTAACGGTGAAGCTTTCTTT. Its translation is CASSLAPPGQGNGEAFF.

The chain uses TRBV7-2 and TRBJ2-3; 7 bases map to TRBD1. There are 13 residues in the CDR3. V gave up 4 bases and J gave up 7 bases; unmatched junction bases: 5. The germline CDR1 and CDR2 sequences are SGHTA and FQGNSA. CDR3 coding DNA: TGTGCCAGCAGCTCGACAGGGATAAATACGCAGTATTTT. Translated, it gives CASSSTGINTQYF.

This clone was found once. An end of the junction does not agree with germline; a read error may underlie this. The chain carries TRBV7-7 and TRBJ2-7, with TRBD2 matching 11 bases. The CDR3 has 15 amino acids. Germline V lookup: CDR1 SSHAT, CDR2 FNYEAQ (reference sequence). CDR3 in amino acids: CASINSGGEHYEQYF. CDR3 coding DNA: TGTGCTAGCATCAATAGCGGGGGGGAGCACTACGAGCAGTACTTC.

The CDR3 bases are TGTGCCAGCAGCTTAGTAGGACAGGGTCAGCCCCAGCATTTT. Protein: CASSLVGQGQPQHF. The gene calls are TRBV7-2 and TRBJ1-5, with 8 bases matching TRBD1. V was clipped by 1 base and J by 6 bases; unmatched bases: 2. The germline V gene has CDR1 SGHTA and CDR2 FQGNSA. This CDR3 contains 14 residues.

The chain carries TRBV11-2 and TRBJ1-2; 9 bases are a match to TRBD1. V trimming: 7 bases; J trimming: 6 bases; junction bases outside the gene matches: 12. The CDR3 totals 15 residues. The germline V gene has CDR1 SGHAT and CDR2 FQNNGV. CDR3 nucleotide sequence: TGTGCCAGCAACTACATTCGACAGGGGGTAGATGGCTACACCTTC. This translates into CASNYIRQGVDGYTF.

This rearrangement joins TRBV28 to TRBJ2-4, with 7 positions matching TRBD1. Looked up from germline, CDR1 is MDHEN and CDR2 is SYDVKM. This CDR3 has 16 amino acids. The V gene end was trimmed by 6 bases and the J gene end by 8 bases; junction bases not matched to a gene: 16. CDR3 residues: CASSYPRQGLRDIQYF. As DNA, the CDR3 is TGTGCCAGCAGCTACCCCCGACAGGGATTGAGAGACATTCAGTACTTC.

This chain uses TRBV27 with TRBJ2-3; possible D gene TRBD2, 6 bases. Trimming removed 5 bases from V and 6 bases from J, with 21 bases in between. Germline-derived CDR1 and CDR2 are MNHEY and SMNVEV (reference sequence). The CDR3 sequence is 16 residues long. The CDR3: CASSPRPSTRSDTQYF. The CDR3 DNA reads TGTGCCAGCAGTCCCCGCCCATCGACTAGAAGCGATACGCAGTATTTT.

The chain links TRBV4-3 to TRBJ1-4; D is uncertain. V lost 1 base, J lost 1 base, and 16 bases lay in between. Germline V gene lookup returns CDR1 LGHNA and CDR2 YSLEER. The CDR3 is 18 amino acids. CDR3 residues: CASSQAYFSEGTNEKLFF. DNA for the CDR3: TGCGCCAGCAGCCAAGCGTATTTCAGTGAGGGAACTAATGAAAAACTGTTTTTT.

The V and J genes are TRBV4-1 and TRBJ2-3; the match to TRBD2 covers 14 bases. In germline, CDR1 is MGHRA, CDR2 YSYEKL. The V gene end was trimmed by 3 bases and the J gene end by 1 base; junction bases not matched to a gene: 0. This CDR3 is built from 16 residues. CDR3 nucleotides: TGCGCCAGCAGCCAGGGACTAGCGGGGGGCACAGATACGCAGTATTTT. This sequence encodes CASSQGLAGGTDTQYF.

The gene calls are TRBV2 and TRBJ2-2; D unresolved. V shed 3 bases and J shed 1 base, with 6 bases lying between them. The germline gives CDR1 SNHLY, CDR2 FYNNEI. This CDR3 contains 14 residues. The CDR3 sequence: CASSDRVNTGELFF. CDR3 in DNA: TGTGCCAGCAGTGACCGGGTGAACACCGGGGAGCTGTTTTTT.

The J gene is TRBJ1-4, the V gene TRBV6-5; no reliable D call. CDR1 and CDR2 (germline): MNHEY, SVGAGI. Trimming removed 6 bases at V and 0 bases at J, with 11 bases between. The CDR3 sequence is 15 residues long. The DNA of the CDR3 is TGTGCCAGCAGAATATTAGCCTCAACTAATGAAAAACTGTTTTTT. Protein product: CASRILASTNEKLFF.

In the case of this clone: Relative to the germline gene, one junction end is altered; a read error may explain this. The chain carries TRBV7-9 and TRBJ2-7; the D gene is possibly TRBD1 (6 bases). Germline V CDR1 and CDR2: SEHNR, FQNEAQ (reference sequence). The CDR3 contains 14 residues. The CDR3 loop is CSSNSFAGRGEQYF. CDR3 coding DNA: TGTTCCAGCAATTCATTTGCGGGCAGGGGCGAGCAGTACTTC.

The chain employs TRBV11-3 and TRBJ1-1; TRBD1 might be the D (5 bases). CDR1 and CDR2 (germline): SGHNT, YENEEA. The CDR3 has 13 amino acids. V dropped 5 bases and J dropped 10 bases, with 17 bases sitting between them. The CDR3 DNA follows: TGTGCCAGCAGCCACGGTCCTGGGGGGACAGCTTTCTTT. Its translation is CASSHGPGGTAFF.

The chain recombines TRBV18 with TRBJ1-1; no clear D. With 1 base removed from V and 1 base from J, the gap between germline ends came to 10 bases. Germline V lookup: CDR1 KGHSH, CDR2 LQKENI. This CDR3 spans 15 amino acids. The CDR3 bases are TGTGCCAGCTCACCACTTCCCACATCGAACACTGAAGCTTTCTTT. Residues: CASSPLPTSNTEAFF.

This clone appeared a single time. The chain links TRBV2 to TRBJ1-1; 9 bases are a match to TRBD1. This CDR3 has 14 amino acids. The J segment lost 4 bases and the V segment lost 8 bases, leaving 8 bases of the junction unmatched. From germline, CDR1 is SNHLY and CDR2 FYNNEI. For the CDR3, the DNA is TGTGCCAGCTCTTCGGGACAGGGCCCCACTGAAGCTTTCTTT. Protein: CASSSGQGPTEAFF.

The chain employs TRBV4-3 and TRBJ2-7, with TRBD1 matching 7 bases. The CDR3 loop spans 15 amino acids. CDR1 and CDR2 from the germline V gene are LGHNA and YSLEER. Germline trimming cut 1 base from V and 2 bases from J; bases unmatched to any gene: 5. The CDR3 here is CASSQGQGPTYEQYF. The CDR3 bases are TGCGCCAGCAGCCAAGGACAGGGACCAACCTACGAGCAGTACTTC.

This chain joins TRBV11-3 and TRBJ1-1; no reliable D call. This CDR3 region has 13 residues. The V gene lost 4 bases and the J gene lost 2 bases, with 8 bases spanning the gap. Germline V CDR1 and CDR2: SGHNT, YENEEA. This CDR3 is CASSSRGNTEAFF. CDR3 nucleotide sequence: TGTGCCAGCAGCTCACGGGGTAACACTGAAGCTTTCTTT. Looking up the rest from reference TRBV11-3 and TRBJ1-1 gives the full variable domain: EAGVVQSPRYKIIEKKQPVAFWCNPISGHNTLYWYLQNLGQGPELLIRYENEEAVDDSQLPKDRFSAERLKGVDSTLKIQPAELGDSAVYLCASSSRGNTEAFFGQGTRLTVV.

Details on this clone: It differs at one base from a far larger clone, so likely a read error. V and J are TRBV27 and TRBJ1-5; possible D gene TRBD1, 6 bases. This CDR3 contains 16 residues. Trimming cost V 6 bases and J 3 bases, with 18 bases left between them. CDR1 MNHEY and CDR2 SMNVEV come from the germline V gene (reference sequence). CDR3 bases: TGTGCCAGCAGCCAATACAAGGACAGCCCCAATCAGCCCCAGCATTTT. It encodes CASSQYKDSPNQPQHF.

DNA of the CDR3: TGTGCCATCTGGTTACCCCCGGCGGGGCCGTTTAATTCACCCCTCCACTTT. Its translation is CAIWLPPAGPFNSPLHF. The V and J genes are TRBV10-3 and TRBJ1-6, with D possibly TRBD1 on 5 matching bases. V lost 8 bases to trimming and J lost 6 bases, with 23 bases between them. This CDR3 has 17 amino acids. Per the germline V gene, CDR1 is ENHRY and CDR2 is SYGVKD.